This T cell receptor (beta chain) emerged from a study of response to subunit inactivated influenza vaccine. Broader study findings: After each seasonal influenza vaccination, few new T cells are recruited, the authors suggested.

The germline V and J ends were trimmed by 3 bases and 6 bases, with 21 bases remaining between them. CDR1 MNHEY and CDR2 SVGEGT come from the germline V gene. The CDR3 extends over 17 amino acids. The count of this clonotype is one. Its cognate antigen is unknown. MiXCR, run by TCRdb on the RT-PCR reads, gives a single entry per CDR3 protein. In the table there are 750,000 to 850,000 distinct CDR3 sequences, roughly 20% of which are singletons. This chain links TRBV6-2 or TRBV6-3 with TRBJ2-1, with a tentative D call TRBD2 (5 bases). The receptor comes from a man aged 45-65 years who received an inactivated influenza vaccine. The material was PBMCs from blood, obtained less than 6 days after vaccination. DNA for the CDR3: TGTGCCAGCAGTTATTTGGACTCAGTCCGGGTGCGCAATGAGCAGTTCTTC. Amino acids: CASSYLDSVRVRNEQFF.